The rows below give T cell receptor beta chains drawn from one sample of a study of graft-versus-host responses after intestinal transplantation. Antigen specificity for these receptors is unknown. Clones were sequenced by immunoSEQ multiplex PCR, and TCRdb holds only the in-frame ones, with some missing. The profile covers about 97,000 clones, with 75% to 95% appearing a single time and roughly 0.2% taken by the ten largest. Sequencing was performed on unstimulated CD4+ T cells sorted from spleen or lymph node cells, taken before transplant. The receptors were gathered from a human donor who was the organ donor for an intestinal transplant. CDR3s include the opening cysteine and the closing phenylalanine or tryptophan. The D gene is left open where the match is weak. Only some rows state a clone size, as once, few, many or a class for expanded clones.

clone size	D gene	V gene	J gene	CDR3 DNA	CDR3 protein
-	-	TRBV30	TRBJ1-6	TGTGCCTGGAGTCAGGGACTCCTGGATTCACCCCTCCACTTT	CAWSQGLLDSPLHF
-	-	TRBV11-2	TRBJ2-3	TGTGCCAGCAACCCCAAAATCAGGACAAATCTATATACGCAGTATTTT	CASNPKIRTNLYTQYF
-	TRBD1	TRBV11-2	TRBJ1-1	TGTGCCAGCAGCCCACGAGGGACAGGGAACACTGAAGCTTTCTTT	CASSPRGTGNTEAFF
-	-	TRBV5-1	TRBJ2-7	TGCGCCAGCAGCTTGGTGCAGAGGTCCTACGAGCAGTACTTC	CASSLVQRSYEQYF
-	TRBD1	TRBV19	TRBJ1-6	TGTGCCAGTAGTACAGGGGGTTCACCCCTCCACTTT	CASSTGGSPLHF
-	TRBD1	TRBV6-6	TRBJ1-5	TGTGCCAGCAGTTACGCCGGGACAGTGAATCAGCCCCAGCATTTT	CASSYAGTVNQPQHF
-	-	TRBV25-1	TRBJ1-5	TGTGCCAGCAGTGAACAGGGGATGCGTCAGCCCCAGCATTTT	CASSEQGMRQPQHF
-	-	TRBV7-9	TRBJ2-1	TGTGCCAGCAGCTCGAATCCCGGAGGGTCAAGCTCCTACAATGAGCAGTTCTTC	CASSSNPGGSSSYNEQFF
-	TRBD1	TRBV4-1	TRBJ1-2	TGCGCCAGCAGCCAACCGAGACAGGGCCTTAGGTATGGCTACACCTTC	CASSQPRQGLRYGYTF
-	-	TRBV7-9	TRBJ2-5	TGTGCCAGCAGCTTTTACGGGGTCGAGGAGACCCAGTACTTC	CASSFYGVEETQYF
-	TRBD1	TRBV7-3	TRBJ2-1	TGTGCCAGCAGCGGACAGGGGGGCCCCTACAATGAGCAGTTCTTC	CASSGQGGPYNEQFF
-	-	TRBV5-5	TRBJ2-7	TGTGCCAGCAGCGTCGCCTACGAGCAGTACTTC	CASSVAYEQYF
-	TRBD1	TRBV4-1	TRBJ1-5	TGCGCCAGCAGCCAAGTCGGGACAGATAATCAGCCCCAGCATTTT	CASSQVGTDNQPQHF
-	TRBD1	TRBV4-3	TRBJ1-2	TGCGCCAGCAGCCAAAGGTACAGGGGTGATTATGGCTACACCTTC	CASSQRYRGDYGYTF
-	-	TRBV5-1	TRBJ1-5	TGCGCCAGCAGAAGGGAGTGGGGGGGCAATCAGCCCCAGCATTTT	CASRREWGGNQPQHF
once	TRBD1	TRBV7-3	TRBJ1-1	TGTGCCAGCAGCCCTCGGACAGGGGGCTTGGCTGAAGCTTTCTTT	CASSPRTGGLAEAFF
-	-	TRBV9	TRBJ2-2	TGTGCCAGCAGCTCCAGGGGGGCGACTCTTAAGAACACCGGGGAGCTGTTTTTT	CASSSRGATLKNTGELFF
-	-	TRBV4-2	TRBJ1-4	TGTGCCAGCAGCCAAGACGGGGGAAACCCTAATGAAAAACTGTTTTTT	CASSQDGGNPNEKLFF
-	TRBD2	TRBV5-1	TRBJ2-2	TGCGCCAGCAGCTTTACTAGCGGAGTGAACACCGGGGAGCTGTTTTTT	CASSFTSGVNTGELFF
-	TRBD2	TRBV5-6	TRBJ2-3	TGTGCCAGCAGCTTGGGTAGGGAGGGGTACACAGATACGCAGTATTTT	CASSLGREGYTDTQYF
-	TRBD2	TRBV5-6	TRBJ2-3	TGTGCCAGCAGCTTCTTCGGGGGGGATCAGTATTTT	CASSFFGGDQYF
-	-	TRBV4-2	TRBJ1-2	TGTGCCAGCAGCGGACCGGAGGGTCACTATGGCTACACCTTC	CASSGPEGHYGYTF
-	-	TRBV11-2	TRBJ2-3	TGTGCCAGCAGCTCATCTTGGGGCAGTAGGGTGACGGTAGATACGCAGTATTTT	CASSSSWGSRVTVDTQYF
-	-	TRBV7-2	TRBJ1-1	TGTGCCAGCAGCTTCTCCCGGACAGCCCCGGGGACTGAAGCTTTCTTT	CASSFSRTAPGTEAFF
-	-	TRBV4-1	TRBJ2-5	TGCGCCAGCAGCCATCAACGGGCGGGGTCCGGAGAGACCCAGTACTTC	CASSHQRAGSGETQYF
-	-	TRBV4-3	TRBJ2-1	TGCGCCAGCAGCCAAGGGCTAGCGAGCGATGAGCAGTTCTTC	CASSQGLASDEQFF
-	-	TRBV19	TRBJ1-2	TGTGCCAGTAGTCCAGAGGGCCCGGGCTCCGTTACTTTCGCTAACTATGGCTACACCTTC	CASSPEGPGSVTFANYGYTF
-	-	TRBV27	TRBJ1-1	TGTGCCAGCAGTTTATCGACGAGGACTGAAGCTTTCTTT	CASSLSTRTEAFF
-	-	TRBV15	TRBJ2-2	TGTGCCACCAGCAGAGCCGCGACCACTACGAAGGAGCTGTTTTTT	CATSRAATTTKELFF
-	TRBD2	TRBV5-1	TRBJ2-5	TGCGCCAGCAGCTTGTATAGCGGGGGGACAGGGACCCAGTACTTC	CASSLYSGGTGTQYF
once	-	TRBV7-9	TRBJ2-7	TGTGCCAGCACCTGGGGGGGGCGCACCTACGAGCAGTACTTC	CASTWGGRTYEQYF
-	-	TRBV27	TRBJ1-4	TGTGCCAGCAGTTTTGTTGCGGGGCCTTATGCAACTAATGAAAAACTGTTTTTT	CASSFVAGPYATNEKLFF
once	TRBD1	TRBV4-1	TRBJ2-3	TGCGCCAGCAGCCAACTGACAGGGTCTGGCACAGATACGCAGTATTTT	CASSQLTGSGTDTQYF
-	-	TRBV9	TRBJ2-2	TGTGCCAGCAGCGTCTCGGGCAGGGGGGACACCGGGGAGCTGTTTTTT	CASSVSGRGDTGELFF
-	TRBD2	TRBV7-2	TRBJ2-7	TGTGCCAGCACCAGACTGGCGGGGGGGTCCTACGAGCAGTACTTC	CASTRLAGGSYEQYF
-	TRBD1	TRBV9	TRBJ1-1	TGTGCCAGCACCCCGACAGGGTCGAACACTGAAGCTTTCTTT	CASTPTGSNTEAFF
-	-	TRBV9	TRBJ1-2	TGTGCCAGCAGCGTGCAGGGGACAATCAGCTATGGCTACACCTTC	CASSVQGTISYGYTF
-	TRBD1	TRBV9	TRBJ2-1	TGTGCCAGCACGGCGGGGGACAGGGGGTTCAATGAGCAGTTCTTC	CASTAGDRGFNEQFF
-	-	TRBV6-5	TRBJ2-6	TGTGCCAGCAGCAGGACATTTTCTGGGGCCAACGTCCTGACTTTC	CASSRTFSGANVLTF
-	-	TRBV5-6	TRBJ1-6	TGTGCCAGCAGCGCAAGACAGAATTCACCCCTCCACTTT	CASSARQNSPLHF
-	TRBD2	TRBV11-2	TRBJ2-3	TGTGCCAGCAGCTTATTAACTAGCGGGGGTACAGATACGCAGTATTTT	CASSLLTSGGTDTQYF